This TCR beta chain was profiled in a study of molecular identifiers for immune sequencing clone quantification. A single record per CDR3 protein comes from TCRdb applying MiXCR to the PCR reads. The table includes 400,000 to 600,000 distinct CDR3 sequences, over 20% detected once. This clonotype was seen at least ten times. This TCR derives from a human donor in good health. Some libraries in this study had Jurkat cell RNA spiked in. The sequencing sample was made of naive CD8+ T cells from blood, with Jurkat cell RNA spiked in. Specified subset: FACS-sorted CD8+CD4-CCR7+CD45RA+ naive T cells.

CDR3: CASSLEDAQITQYF. CDR3 nucleotide sequence: TGTGCCAGCAGCTTGGAAGATGCACAGATAACGCAGTATTTT. The genes are TRBV5-6 and TRBJ2-3, with D hard to call. Germline V gives CDR1 SGHDT, CDR2 YYEEEE. The CDR3 contains 14 residues. The V end was cut by 0 bases, the J end by 9 bases, with 14 bases between.